This passage covers 16 T cell receptor beta chains from one sample sequenced in a study of T cell changes during pregnancy in multiple sclerosis. Method: immunoSEQ multiplex PCR; TCRdb's copy keeps in-frame clones and lacks some. This sample carries fewer than 20,000 clones, 85% to 90% of them seen once, and the ten largest clones take over 9%. The source was CD8+ T cells from peripheral blood mononuclear cells, collected after pregnancy. The receptors originated from a female donor with multiple sclerosis, enrolled in a pregnancy study.

V usage is TRBV27 and J usage is TRBJ2-7; TRBD1 matches at 8 bases. This CDR3 contains 11 residues. In germline, CDR1 is MNHEY, CDR2 SMNVEV (reference sequence). V lost 11 bases and J lost 6; bases outside the gene matches: 6. For the CDR3, the DNA is TGTGCCGCCCGACAGGGGAGCGAGCAGTACTTC. Translating it yields CAARQGSEQYF.

The J gene is TRBJ1-2, the V gene TRBV6-5; a possible D gene is TRBD1 (6 bases). With 0 bases removed from V and 4 bases from J, the gap between germline ends came to 12 bases. The CDR3 totals 15 residues. Germline-derived CDR1 and CDR2 are MNHEY and SVGAGI. The CDR3 region has the DNA TGTGCCAGCAGTTACTCAGGGGGTGGGTCCTATGGCTACACCTTC. This translates into CASSYSGGGSYGYTF.

The chain combines TRBV9 with TRBJ2-2; 7 nucleotides line up with TRBD1. CDR1 is SGDLS, CDR2 YYNGEE, per germline. There are 13 residues in the CDR3. The ends lost 1 base at V and 7 bases at J; junction bases unmatched: 1. The CDR3 DNA reads as TGTGCCAGCAGCGTAACAGGGGTCGGGGAGCTGTTTTTT. Translating gives CASSVTGVGELFF.

This chain joins TRBV6-5 and TRBJ1-1; D is possibly TRBD1 (5 bases). The V end was cut by 5 bases, the J end by 2 bases, with 6 bases between. CDR1 and CDR2 from the germline V gene are MNHEY and SVGAGI. This CDR3 has 12 amino acids. The CDR3 DNA sequence: TGTGCCAGCAGTCAGGGTAACACTGAAGCTTTCTTT. Translation: CASSQGNTEAFF.

The chain is built from TRBV6-5 and TRBJ1-5; 9 bases map to TRBD1. CDR1 and CDR2 from the germline V gene are MNHEY and SVGAGI. Unmatched junction bases numbered 7, after V lost 9 bases and J lost 10 bases. This CDR3 has 12 amino acids. The CDR3: CASGQGPRPQHF. CDR3 DNA sequence: TGTGCCAGTGGACAGGGGCCCCGACCCCAGCATTTT.

This chain connects TRBV7-9 to TRBJ2-3, with TRBD2 matching over 7 bases. The germline CDR1 and CDR2 sequences are SEHNR and FQNEAQ (reference sequence). J lost 3 bases, V lost 2 bases, and 17 bases had no gene match. The CDR3 loop spans 19 amino acids. The CDR3 loop reads CASSLLLGWEGLPTDTQYF. CDR3 sequence (DNA): TGTGCCAGCAGCTTACTTCTCGGGTGGGAGGGCCTTCCGACAGATACGCAGTATTTT.

The V and J genes are TRBV5-1 and TRBJ2-3, with TRBD2 matching over 15 bases. The ends lost 0 bases at V and 6 bases at J; junction bases unmatched: 14. Germline lookup yields CDR1 SGHRS and CDR2 YFSETQ. This CDR3 is 20 amino acids long. This chain's CDR3 is CASSLAGTSGRPVMRDTQYF. Here the CDR3 DNA reads TGCGCCAGCAGCTTGGCCGGGACTAGCGGGAGGCCGGTAATGAGGGATACGCAGTATTTT.

The chain is built from TRBV27 and TRBJ2-1; 15 bases line up with TRBD2. The CDR3 contains 13 residues. Germline values: CDR1 MNHEY, CDR2 SMNVEV (reference sequence). V lost 10 bases and J lost 8; bases outside the gene matches: 3. CDR3 sequence: CATRTSGRDEQFF. In nucleotides, the CDR3 is TGTGCCACCCGGACTAGCGGGAGGGATGAGCAGTTCTTC.

The genes are TRBV6-4 and TRBJ2-3, with TRBD2 matching 7 bases. The V gene's germline CDR1 is MRHNA and CDR2 SNTAGT. V trimming: 0 bases; J trimming: 2 bases; junction bases outside the gene matches: 2. The CDR3 runs to 15 residues. CDR3 sequence reads: CASSDSAGDTDTQYF. DNA for the CDR3: TGTGCCAGCAGTGACTCGGCGGGAGACACAGATACGCAGTATTTT.

V usage is TRBV29-1 and J usage is TRBJ1-2, with TRBD1 as a possible D gene (6 bases). V was trimmed by 0 bases and J by 4 bases, leaving 9 bases between them. The CDR3 contains 13 residues. CDR1 is SQVTM, CDR2 ANQGSEA, per germline. This chain's CDR3 is CSVEDMGAYGYTF. For the CDR3, the DNA is TGCAGCGTTGAAGATATGGGGGCCTATGGCTACACCTTC.

V and J are TRBV28 and TRBJ2-3; D is perhaps TRBD2 (5 bases). Deletions cut 7 bases from V and 0 bases from J, with 8 bases between. The CDR3 spans 13 residues. Germline V CDR1 and CDR2: MDHEN, SYDVKM. The CDR3 nucleotides are TGTGCCAGCACTAGCAGTAGCACAGATACGCAGTATTTT. Translating it yields CASTSSSTDTQYF.

The chain joins TRBV7-9 to TRBJ2-1; 11 nucleotides line up with TRBD2. With 5 bases clipped from V and 7 bases from J, the junction kept 13 bases outside the gene matches. CDR3 length equals 17 residues. Germline V CDR1 and CDR2: SEHNR, FQNEAQ (reference sequence). CDR3 sequence (DNA): TGTGCCAGCAGCCCAAGGATAGCGGGGGGGCTAGGAAATGAGCAGTTCTTC. This sequence encodes CASSPRIAGGLGNEQFF.

The chain uses TRBV10-3 and TRBJ2-3; 10 bases line up with TRBD2. The germline V gene encodes CDR1 ENHRY and CDR2 SYGVKD. J lost 4 bases, V lost 3 bases, and 10 bases had no gene match. This CDR3 is 17 amino acids long. The CDR3 nucleotides are TGTGCCATCAGTGAACCCGATCTAGCGGGAGCGGCAGATACGCAGTATTTT. Its protein is CAISEPDLAGAADTQYF.

The V and J genes are TRBV5-1 and TRBJ2-7; possibly TRBD2 for D (7 bases). Germline V lookup: CDR1 SGHRS, CDR2 YFSETQ. Trimming removed 4 bases at V and 2 bases at J, with 16 bases between. The CDR3 is 15 amino acids. The CDR3 DNA sequence: TGCGCCAGCAGCCTAAGAGGGGGGGGCGCCTACGAGCAGTACTTC. It is translated as CASSLRGGGAYEQYF.

V and J are TRBV10-3 and TRBJ2-5; TRBD2 is a possible D gene (6 bases). The V end was cut by 7 bases, the J end by 4 bases, with 13 bases between. The CDR3 extends over 13 amino acids. In germline, CDR1 is ENHRY, CDR2 SYGVKD. The CDR3 DNA reads TGTGCCATCACCGCAGAGGGAGGAGAGACCCAGTACTTC. It encodes CAITAEGGETQYF.

This rearrangement joins TRBV5-6 to TRBJ2-1; 10 bases fit TRBD2. J lost 8 bases, V lost 3 bases, and 8 bases had no gene match. Germline V gives CDR1 SGHDT, CDR2 YYEEEE. This CDR3 spans 15 amino acids. The CDR3 reads CASSSAGGRVDEQFF. Written as DNA, the CDR3 is TGTGCCAGCAGCTCAGCGGGAGGGCGAGTTGATGAGCAGTTCTTC. The whole variable domain, filled in from reference TRBV5-6 and TRBJ2-1, reads DAGVTQSPTHLIKTRGQQVTLRCSPKSGHDTVSWYQQALGQGPQFIFQYYEEEERQRGNFPDRFSGHQFPNYSSELNVNALLLGDSALYLCASSSAGGRVDEQFFGPGTRLTVL.